Listed below are T cell receptor beta chains from one sample, sequenced in a study of shared clonotypes between healthy human individuals. Generated by immunoSEQ multiplex PCR, the TCRdb table keeps only in-frame clones and is missing some. The sample includes hundreds of thousands of clones, around four fifths of them seen just once. Material for sequencing was memory CD4+ T cells sorted from blood. These TCRs come from a woman aged 25-40 years in good health. The CDR3 runs from the conserved cysteine through the conserved F or W. The D gene is left open where the match is weak.

V,J,D,CDR3
TRBV19,TRBJ2-5,.,CASSIPGQDPQETQYF
TRBV30,TRBJ2-7,.,CAWSPGAEQYF
TRBV29-1,TRBJ2-1,.,CSVQGNEQFF
TRBV25-1,TRBJ2-7,TRBD1,CASSDGTGGYEQYF
TRBV2,TRBJ2-1,.,CASTGLAAVDNEQFF
TRBV2,TRBJ1-4,.,CASSGASFNEKLFF
TRBV2,.,.,CASSPDPFYEQYF
TRBV2,TRBJ2-7,.,CASKRLRQGSGYEQYF
TRBV6-1,TRBJ2-1,.,CASSDPFRGPQQFF
TRBV6-1,TRBJ1-5,.,CAGSDGTNQPQHF
TRBV6-1,TRBJ1-1,.,CASRKTGGAIEAFF
TRBV28,TRBJ2-7,TRBD2,CASSLGLVGEQYF
TRBV7-9,TRBJ1-3,TRBD1,CASSLPIRGTGGSGNTIYF
TRBV2,TRBJ2-1,.,CARAGQQYNEQFF
TRBV6-1,TRBJ1-2,.,CASSESYGYTF
TRBV7-9,TRBJ1-1,TRBD1,CASSLQTGSEAFF
TRBV10-2,TRBJ2-2,.,CASSPQLTGELFF
TRBV29-1,TRBJ2-3,TRBD2,CSVEGTSGRLGDTQYF
TRBV2,TRBJ1-5,.,CASSDIGRGRGSNQPQHF
TRBV19,TRBJ2-7,TRBD2,CASSTPPGLAGGPYEQYF
TRBV5-1,TRBJ1-1,.,CASTDTLNTEAFF
TRBV7-6,TRBJ1-5,.,CASSLVAGKSNQPQHF
TRBV27,TRBJ2-7,TRBD2,CASSSPTSGLPYEQYF
TRBV6-1,TRBJ1-1,TRBD1,CASSRQGGTEAFF